This TCR beta chain stems from a study of human T cells and chemical hapten exposure. The study, taken as a whole, reports: DPC sensitization produced no change in TCRs with frequency above 1 in 1000.

In germline, CDR1 is MNHEY, CDR2 SVGEGT. The ends lost 0 bases at V and 8 bases at J; junction bases unmatched: 10. This CDR3 region has 16 residues. Time point meaning: pre-sensitization, week 0. Noted treatment: therapeutic diphenylcyclopropenone sensitization with weekly scalp DPC. In this sample, this clonotype turned up many times. Its antigen is not identified. MiXCR was run by TCRdb on the RACE reads, yielding one entry per CDR3 protein. The sample includes around 330,000 distinct CDR3 sequences, about 5% of them seen just once. The chain employs TRBV6-2 or TRBV6-3 and TRBJ2-1; TRBD1 aligns across 7 bases. This clonotype originated in a woman aged 18-35 years with alopecia areata. Some clones in this sample may be carry-over from other donors' samples. This specimen consisted of whole blood, obtained in connection with sensitization to the hapten diphenylcyclopropenone (DPC). The CDR3 DNA reads as TGTGCCAGCAGTTACTCCGACAGGGCTACGATCGATGAGCAGTTCTTC. It is translated as CASSYSDRATIDEQFF.